This entry is about one T cell receptor beta chain. Antigen: not known. This CDR3 contains 11 residues. V lost 3 bases, J lost 7 bases, and 6 bases lay in between. The V gene's germline CDR1 is MDHEN and CDR2 SYDVKM. The data were obtained in a study of cytomegalovirus exposure and HLA in healthy donors. The PCR employed 60 Vbeta primers together with 13 Jbeta primers. Some clones are missing from TCRdb's copy, which holds only in-frame ones; the method was immunoSEQ multiplex PCR. Of 150,000 or so clones in the sample, roughly 80% are singletons; the top ten hold 1%. Whole-study results and caveats: In presence/absence analyses, roughly uniform sequencing depth across donors was assumed. Among TCR beta chains of equal frequency, HLA-associated ones were more clonally expanded in a later analysis. Analyzed later, association rates of TCRs varied across HLA loci, with DRB1 most and HLA-C fewest.

The V call is TRBV28, the J call TRBJ2-5; D uncertain. The sequence was collected from a man aged 25-45 years in good health and CMV-seronegative. Source material: PBMCs. The CDR3 protein is CASSLPGTQYF. Here the CDR3 DNA reads TGTGCCAGCAGTTTGCCCGGGACCCAGTACTTC.